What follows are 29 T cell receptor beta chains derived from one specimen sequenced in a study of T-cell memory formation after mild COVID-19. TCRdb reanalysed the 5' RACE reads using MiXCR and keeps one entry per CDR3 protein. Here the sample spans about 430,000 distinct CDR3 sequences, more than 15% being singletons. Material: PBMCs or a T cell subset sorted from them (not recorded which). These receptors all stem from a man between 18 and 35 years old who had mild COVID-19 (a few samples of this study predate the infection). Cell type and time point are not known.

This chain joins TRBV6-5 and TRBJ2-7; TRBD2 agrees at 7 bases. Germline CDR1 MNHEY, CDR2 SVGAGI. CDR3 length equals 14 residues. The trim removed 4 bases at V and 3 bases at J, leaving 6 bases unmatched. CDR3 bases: TGTGCCAGCAGTTTCCGGGACTATGACTACGAGCAGTACTTC. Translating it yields CASSFRDYDYEQYF.

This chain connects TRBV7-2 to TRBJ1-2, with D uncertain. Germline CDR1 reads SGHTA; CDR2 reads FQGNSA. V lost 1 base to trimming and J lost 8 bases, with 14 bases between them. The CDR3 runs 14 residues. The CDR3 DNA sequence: TGTGCCAGCAGCTTAGAACCAGAACTGGACGGCTACACCTTC. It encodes CASSLEPELDGYTF.

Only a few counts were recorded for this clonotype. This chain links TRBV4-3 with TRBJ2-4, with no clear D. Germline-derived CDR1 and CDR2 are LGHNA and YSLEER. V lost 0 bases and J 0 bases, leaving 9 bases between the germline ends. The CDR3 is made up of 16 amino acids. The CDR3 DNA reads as TGCGCCAGCAGCCAAGAGGGCAGCCTAGCCAAAAACATTCAGTACTTC. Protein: CASSQEGSLAKNIQYF.

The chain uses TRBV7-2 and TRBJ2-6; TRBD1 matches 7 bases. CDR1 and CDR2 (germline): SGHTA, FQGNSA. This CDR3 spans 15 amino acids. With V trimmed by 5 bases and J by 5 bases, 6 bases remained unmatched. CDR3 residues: CASSPHRGRANVLTF. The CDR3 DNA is TGTGCCAGCAGCCCCCACAGGGGACGGGCCAACGTCCTGACTTTC.

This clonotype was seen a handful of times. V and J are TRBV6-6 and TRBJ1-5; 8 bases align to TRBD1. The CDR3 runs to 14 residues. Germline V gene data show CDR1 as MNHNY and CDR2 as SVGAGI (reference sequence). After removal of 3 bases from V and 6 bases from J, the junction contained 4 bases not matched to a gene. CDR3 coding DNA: TGTGCCAGCAGTTATACGGACAGGGCTCAGCCCCAGCATTTT. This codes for CASSYTDRAQPQHF.

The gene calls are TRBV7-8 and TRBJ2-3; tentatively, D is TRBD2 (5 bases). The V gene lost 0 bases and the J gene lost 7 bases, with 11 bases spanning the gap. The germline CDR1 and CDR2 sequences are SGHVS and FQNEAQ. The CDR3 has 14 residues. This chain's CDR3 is CASSLARERNTQYF. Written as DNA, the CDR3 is TGTGCCAGCAGCTTAGCGAGGGAGCGGAATACGCAGTATTTT.

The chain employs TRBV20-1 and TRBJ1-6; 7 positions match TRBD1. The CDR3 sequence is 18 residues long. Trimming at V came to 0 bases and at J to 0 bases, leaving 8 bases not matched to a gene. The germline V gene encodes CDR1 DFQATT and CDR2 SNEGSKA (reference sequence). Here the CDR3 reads CSARDPTRTGSYNSPLHF. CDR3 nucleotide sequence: TGCAGTGCTAGAGATCCCACCCGGACAGGCTCCTATAATTCACCCCTCCACTTT.

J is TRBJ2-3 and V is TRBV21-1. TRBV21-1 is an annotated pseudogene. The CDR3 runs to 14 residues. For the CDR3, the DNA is TGTGCCAGCAGACGACAAGCCTGGAAAGATACGCAGTATTTT. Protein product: CASRRQAWKDTQYF.

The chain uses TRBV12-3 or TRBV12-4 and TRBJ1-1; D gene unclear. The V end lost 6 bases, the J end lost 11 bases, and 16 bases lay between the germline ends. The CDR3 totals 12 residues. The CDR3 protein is CASRWYRGTAFF. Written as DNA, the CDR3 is TGTGCCAGCAGATGGTATCGTGGCACGGCTTTCTTT.

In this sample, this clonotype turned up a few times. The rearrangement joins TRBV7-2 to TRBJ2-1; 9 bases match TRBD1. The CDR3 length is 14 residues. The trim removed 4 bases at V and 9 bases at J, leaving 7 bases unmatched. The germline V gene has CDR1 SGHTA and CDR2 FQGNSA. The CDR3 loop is CASSSTTGGGEQFF. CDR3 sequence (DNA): TGTGCCAGCAGCTCCACTACAGGGGGCGGTGAGCAGTTCTTC.

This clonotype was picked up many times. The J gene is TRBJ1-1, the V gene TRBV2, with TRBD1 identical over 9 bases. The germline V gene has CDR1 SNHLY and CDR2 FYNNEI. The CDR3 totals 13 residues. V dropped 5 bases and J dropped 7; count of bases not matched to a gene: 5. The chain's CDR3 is CASSPGTGYEAFF. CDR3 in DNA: TGTGCCAGCAGTCCCGGGACAGGGTATGAAGCTTTCTTT.

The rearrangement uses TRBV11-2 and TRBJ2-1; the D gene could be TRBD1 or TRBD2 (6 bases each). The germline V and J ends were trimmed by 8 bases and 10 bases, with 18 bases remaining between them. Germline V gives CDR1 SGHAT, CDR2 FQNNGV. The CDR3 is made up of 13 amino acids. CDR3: CASRLGTGAEQFF. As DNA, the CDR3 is TGTGCCAGCCGACTCGGGACGGGGGCGGAGCAGTTCTTC.

CDR3 in amino acids: CSVRQGTDTQYF. The CDR3 nucleotides are TGCAGTGTAAGACAGGGGACAGATACGCAGTATTTT. The V gene is TRBV20-1, the J gene TRBJ2-3, with 8 bases identical to TRBD1. The CDR3 has 12 amino acids. Germline V CDR1 and CDR2: DFQATT, SNEGSKA (reference sequence). V was clipped by 7 bases and J by 3 bases; unmatched bases: 3.

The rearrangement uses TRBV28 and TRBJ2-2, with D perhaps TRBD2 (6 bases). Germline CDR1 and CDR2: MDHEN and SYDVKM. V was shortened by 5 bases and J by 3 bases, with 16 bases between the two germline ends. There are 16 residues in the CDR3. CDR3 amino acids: CASSLAGRMYTGELFF. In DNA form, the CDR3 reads TGTGCCAGCAGTCTTGCGGGGCGAATGTACACCGGGGAGCTGTTTTTT.

CDR3: CASSPGDQETQYF. CDR3 coding DNA: TGTGCCAGCAGCCCAGGGGACCAAGAGACCCAGTACTTC. The V gene is TRBV7-3, the J gene TRBJ2-5, with a weak D call TRBD1 (6 bases). The CDR3 has 13 amino acids. The germline CDR1 and CDR2 sequences are SGHTA and FQGTGA. V lost 5 bases and J 0 bases, leaving 7 bases between the germline ends. The variable domain in full, with the rest retrieved from reference TRBV7-3 and TRBJ2-5, is GAGVSQTPSNKVTEKGKYVELRCDPISGHTALYWYRQSLGQGPEFLIYFQGTGAADDSGLPNDRFFAVRPEGSVSTLKIQRTERGDSAVYLCASSPGDQETQYFGPGTRLLVL.

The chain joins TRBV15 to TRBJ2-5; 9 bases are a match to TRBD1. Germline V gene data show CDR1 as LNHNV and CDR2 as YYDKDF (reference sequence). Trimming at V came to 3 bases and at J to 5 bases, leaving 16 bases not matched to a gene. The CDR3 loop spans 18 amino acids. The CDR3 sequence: CATSSTGTGPHRGETQYF. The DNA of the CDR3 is TGTGCCACCAGCAGTACCGGGACAGGGCCTCATCGCGGGGAGACCCAGTACTTC.

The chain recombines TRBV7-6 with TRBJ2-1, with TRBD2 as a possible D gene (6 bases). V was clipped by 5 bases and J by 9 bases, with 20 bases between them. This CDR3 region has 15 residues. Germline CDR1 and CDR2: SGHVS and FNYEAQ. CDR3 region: CASSRGTQRYREQFF. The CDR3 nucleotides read TGTGCCAGCAGCCGGGGGACGCAGCGATACCGTGAGCAGTTCTTC.

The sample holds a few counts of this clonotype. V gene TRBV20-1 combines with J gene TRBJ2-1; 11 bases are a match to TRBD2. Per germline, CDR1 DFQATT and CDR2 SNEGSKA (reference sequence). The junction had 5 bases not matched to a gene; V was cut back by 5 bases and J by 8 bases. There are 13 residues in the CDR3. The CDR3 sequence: CSAPSGGKDEQFF. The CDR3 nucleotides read TGCAGTGCTCCTAGCGGGGGGAAGGATGAGCAGTTCTTC.

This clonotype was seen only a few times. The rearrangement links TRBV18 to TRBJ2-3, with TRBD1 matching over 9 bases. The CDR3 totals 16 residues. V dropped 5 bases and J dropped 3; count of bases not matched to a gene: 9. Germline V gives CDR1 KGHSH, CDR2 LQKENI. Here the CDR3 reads CASSSGGQGATDTQYF. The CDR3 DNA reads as TGTGCCAGCTCATCCGGGGGACAGGGTGCAACAGATACGCAGTATTTT.

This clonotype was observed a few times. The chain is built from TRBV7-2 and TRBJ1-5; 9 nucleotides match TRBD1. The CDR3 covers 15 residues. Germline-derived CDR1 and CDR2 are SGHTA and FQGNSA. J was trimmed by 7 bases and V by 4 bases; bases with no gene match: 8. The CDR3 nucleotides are TGTGCCAGCAGCTCCGGGGGGACAGGGAGACAGCCCCAGCATTTT. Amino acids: CASSSGGTGRQPQHF.

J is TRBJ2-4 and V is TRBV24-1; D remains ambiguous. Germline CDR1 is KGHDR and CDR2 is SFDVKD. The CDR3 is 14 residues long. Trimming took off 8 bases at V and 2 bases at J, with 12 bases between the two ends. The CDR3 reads CATKRKGPKNIQYF. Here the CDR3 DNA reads TGTGCCACCAAACGTAAGGGTCCCAAAAACATTCAGTACTTC.

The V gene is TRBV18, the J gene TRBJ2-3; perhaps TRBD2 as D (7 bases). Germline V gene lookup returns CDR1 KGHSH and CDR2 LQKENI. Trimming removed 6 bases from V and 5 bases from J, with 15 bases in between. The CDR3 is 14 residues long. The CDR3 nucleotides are TGTGCCAGCTCGATGGGGGGGCGTGAAGATACGCAGTATTTT. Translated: CASSMGGREDTQYF.

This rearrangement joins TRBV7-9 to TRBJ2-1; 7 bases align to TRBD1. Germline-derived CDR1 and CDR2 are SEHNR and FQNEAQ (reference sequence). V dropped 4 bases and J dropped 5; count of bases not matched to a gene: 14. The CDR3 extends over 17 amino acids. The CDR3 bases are TGTGCCAGCAGCTCTACACTCACAGGGGTGGAACACAATGAGCAGTTCTTC. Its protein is CASSSTLTGVEHNEQFF.

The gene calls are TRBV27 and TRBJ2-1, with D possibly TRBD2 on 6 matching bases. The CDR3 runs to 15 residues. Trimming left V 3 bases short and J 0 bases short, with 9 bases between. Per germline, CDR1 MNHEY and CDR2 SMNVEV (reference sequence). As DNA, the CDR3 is TGTGCCAGCAGTTTGGAGGGGAACTCCTACAATGAGCAGTTCTTC. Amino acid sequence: CASSLEGNSYNEQFF.

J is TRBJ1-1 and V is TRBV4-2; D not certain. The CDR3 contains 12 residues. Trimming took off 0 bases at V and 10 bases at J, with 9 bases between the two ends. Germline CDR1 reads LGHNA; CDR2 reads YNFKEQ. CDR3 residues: CASSQEKGIAFF. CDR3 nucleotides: TGTGCCAGCAGCCAAGAAAAGGGAATAGCTTTCTTT.

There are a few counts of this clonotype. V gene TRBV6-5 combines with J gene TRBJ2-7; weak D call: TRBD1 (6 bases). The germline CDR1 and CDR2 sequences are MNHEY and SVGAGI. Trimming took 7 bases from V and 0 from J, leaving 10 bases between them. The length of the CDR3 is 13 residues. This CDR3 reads CASTRDNSYEQYF. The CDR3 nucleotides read TGTGCCAGCACTAGGGACAACTCCTACGAGCAGTACTTC.

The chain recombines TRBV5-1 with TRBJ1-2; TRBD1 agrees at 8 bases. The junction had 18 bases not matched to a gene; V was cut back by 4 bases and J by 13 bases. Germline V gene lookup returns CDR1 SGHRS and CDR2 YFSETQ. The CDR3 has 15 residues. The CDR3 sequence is CASSPTISDRERGTF. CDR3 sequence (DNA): TGCGCCAGCAGCCCTACCATCTCGGACAGGGAAAGAGGCACCTTC.

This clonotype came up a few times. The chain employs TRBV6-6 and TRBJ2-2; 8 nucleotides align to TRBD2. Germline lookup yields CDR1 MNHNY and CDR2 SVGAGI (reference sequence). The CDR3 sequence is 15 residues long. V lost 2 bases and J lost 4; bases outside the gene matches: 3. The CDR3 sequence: CASSYRLAGTGELFF. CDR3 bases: TGTGCCAGCAGTTACCGGCTAGCGGGCACCGGGGAGCTGTTTTTT.

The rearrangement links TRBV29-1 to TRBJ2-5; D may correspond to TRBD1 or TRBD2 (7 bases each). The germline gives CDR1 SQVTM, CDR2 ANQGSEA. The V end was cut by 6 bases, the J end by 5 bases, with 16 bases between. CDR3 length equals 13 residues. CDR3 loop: CSVRGGGAETQYF. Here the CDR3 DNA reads TGCAGCGTACGGGGAGGGGGCGCGGAGACCCAGTACTTC.